The 8 T cell receptor beta chains listed next were all sequenced from one sample in a study of shared clonotypes between healthy human individuals. This table comes from immunoSEQ multiplex PCR, and its TCRdb copy is limited to in-frame clones, with some not included. The sample carries about 2.4 million clones, 93% recorded once. The sequenced sample was naive CD4+ T cells from PBMCs. The subset was: CD45RA+ positively selected. All receptors come from a man between 18 and 35 years old in good health. Some clones in this sample may be carry-over from other donors' samples.

The CDR3 spells CASSLGGGGLPYEQYF. In nucleotides, the CDR3 is TGTGCCAGCAGCTTAGGAGGCGGGGGACTCCCCTACGAGCAGTACTTC. The V call is TRBV7-6, the J call TRBJ2-7; 7 bases are shared with TRBD2. The trim removed 1 base at V and 2 bases at J, leaving 8 bases unmatched. This CDR3 contains 16 residues. Germline CDR1 and CDR2: SGHVS and FNYEAQ.

The CDR3 loop is CASSSPFGGRTDTQYF. The CDR3 nucleotides read TGTGCCAGCAGTTCCCCATTTGGGGGGCGCACAGATACGCAGTATTTT. The rearrangement links TRBV6-5 to TRBJ2-3; D assignment may be TRBD1 or TRBD2 (6 bases each). V shed 4 bases and J shed 1 base, with 15 bases lying between them. Germline V gene data show CDR1 as MNHEY and CDR2 as SVGAGI. The CDR3 sequence is 16 residues long.

Details on this clone: At the DNA level, this CDR3 is encoded by other sequences in the same sample as well. This chain links TRBV5-1 with TRBJ1-2; D unclear. Trimming cost V 1 base and J 5 bases, with 9 bases left between them. CDR3 length: 13 residues. The germline V gene encodes CDR1 SGHRS and CDR2 YFSETQ. In DNA, the CDR3 is TGCGCCAGCAGCTTGACAGTCGGGTATGGCTACACCTTC. Protein product: CASSLTVGYGYTF.

CDR3 loop: CASSSPGQGVNTEAFF. CDR3 DNA: TGTGCCAGCAGTTCCCCGGGACAGGGGGTGAACACTGAAGCTTTCTTT. V is TRBV28 and J is TRBJ1-1, with 11 nucleotides matching TRBD1. CDR1 and CDR2 from the germline V gene are MDHEN and SYDVKM. J lost 0 bases, V lost 4 bases, and 4 bases had no gene match. The CDR3 sequence is 16 residues long.

The V gene is TRBV29-1, the J gene TRBJ2-7, with D possibly TRBD2 on 10 matching bases. Looked up from germline, CDR1 is SQVTM and CDR2 is ANQGSEA. The ends were cut back, 3 bases at V and 3 bases at J, with 30 bases in the middle. The CDR3 is 19 residues long. Written as DNA, the CDR3 is TGCAGCGTTGAGCTACAGGGGGCGATAGCGGGAGGTCAAGGCTACGAGCAGTACTTC. It yields the protein CSVELQGAIAGGQGYEQYF.

The V call is TRBV7-3, the J call TRBJ2-2; D is unclear. Between the trimmed V and J ends, which lost 5 bases and 9 bases, there was a span of 13 bases. The CDR3 sequence is 13 residues long. The V gene's germline CDR1 is SGHTA and CDR2 FQGTGA. As DNA, the CDR3 is TGTGCCAGCAGCCCACTCGGCGGCCGGGAGCTGTTTTTT. Amino acid sequence: CASSPLGGRELFF.

The gene calls are TRBV27 and TRBJ2-1; 11 positions match TRBD2. Trimming cost V 10 bases and J 8 bases; bases outside gene matches: 7. The CDR3 loop spans 13 amino acids. CDR1 and CDR2 from the germline V gene are MNHEY and SMNVEV (reference sequence). The CDR3 spells CATRGSGRDEQFF. The CDR3 DNA follows: TGTGCCACCCGGGGTAGCGGGAGGGATGAGCAGTTCTTC.

The rearrangement joins TRBV28 to TRBJ2-4, with D perhaps matching TRBD1 or TRBD2 (5 bases each). Germline CDR1 reads MDHEN; CDR2 reads SYDVKM. With 2 bases removed from V and 1 base from J, the gap between germline ends came to 12 bases. The CDR3 contains 16 residues. The CDR3 loop reads CASSLAFWGAKNIQYF. CDR3 sequence (DNA): TGTGCCAGCAGTTTAGCTTTCTGGGGGGCCAAAAACATTCAGTACTTC.